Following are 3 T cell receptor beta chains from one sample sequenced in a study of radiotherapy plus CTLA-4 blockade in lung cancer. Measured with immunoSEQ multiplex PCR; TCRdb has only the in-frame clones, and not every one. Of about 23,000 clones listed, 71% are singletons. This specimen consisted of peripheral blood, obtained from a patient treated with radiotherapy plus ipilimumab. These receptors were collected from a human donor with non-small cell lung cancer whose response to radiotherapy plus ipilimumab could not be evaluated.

The CDR3 loop is CASTQRLDEQYF. The CDR3, as DNA: TGTGCCAGCACCCAGAGGCTCGACGAGCAGTACTTC. J is TRBJ2-7 and V is TRBV6-1; no firm D call. V dropped 7 bases and J dropped 5 bases, with 12 bases sitting between them. The CDR3 contains 12 residues. CDR1 and CDR2 from the germline V gene are MNHNS and SASEGT.

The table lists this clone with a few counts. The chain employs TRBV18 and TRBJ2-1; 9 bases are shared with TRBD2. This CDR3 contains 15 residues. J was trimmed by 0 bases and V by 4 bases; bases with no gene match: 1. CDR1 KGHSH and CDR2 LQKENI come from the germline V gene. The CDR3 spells CASSLSGSSYNEQFF. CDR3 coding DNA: TGTGCCAGCTCACTTAGCGGGAGCTCCTACAATGAGCAGTTCTTC.

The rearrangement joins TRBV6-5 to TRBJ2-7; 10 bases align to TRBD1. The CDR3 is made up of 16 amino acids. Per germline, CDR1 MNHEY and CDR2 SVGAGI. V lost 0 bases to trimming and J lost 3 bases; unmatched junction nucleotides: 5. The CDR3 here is CASSYSGRTGGYEQYF. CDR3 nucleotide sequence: TGTGCCAGCAGTTACTCGGGGAGGACAGGGGGCTACGAGCAGTACTTC.